This T cell receptor (beta chain) came from a study of blood T cell repertoires in COVID-19. On the study more broadly: PBMCs, B-cell-depleted T cells, or T cells were the source of the cDNA or gDNA that made up the material.

The repertoire was sequenced with immunoSEQ multiplex PCR; TCRdb's copy has only in-frame clones and lacks some. The sample has about 320,000 clones, about 88% seen once; the top ten hold roughly 2.5%. This CDR3 has 13 amino acids. Trimming pared 9 bases from V and 4 bases from J, leaving 14 bases between. Germline CDR1 SNHLY, CDR2 FYNNEI. Recruits, aged 18 to 89 years, lived in roughly 22 US areas. Participant-reported clinical history was the basis for cohort assignment. Cohort 3 donors counted as recovered after two negative PCRs, clearance, or resolved symptoms. This clonotype was sampled from a man in his sixties who had recovered from COVID-19. This sequence joins TRBV2 and TRBJ2-3; D is possibly TRBD2 (5 bases). Sample: PBMCs or T cells enriched from blood (not recorded which). CDR3 protein: CAREDRDADTQYF. In DNA, the CDR3 is TGTGCCAGGGAGGACCGTGACGCAGATACGCAGTATTTT.